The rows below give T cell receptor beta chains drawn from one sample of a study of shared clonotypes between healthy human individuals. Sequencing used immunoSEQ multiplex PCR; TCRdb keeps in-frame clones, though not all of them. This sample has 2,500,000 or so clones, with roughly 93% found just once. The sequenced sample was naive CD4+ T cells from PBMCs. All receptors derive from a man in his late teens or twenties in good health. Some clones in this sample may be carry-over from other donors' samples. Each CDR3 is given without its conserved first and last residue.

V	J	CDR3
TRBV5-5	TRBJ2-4	ASSLLVEMGNIQY
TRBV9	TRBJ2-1	ASSVKVAANSYNEQF
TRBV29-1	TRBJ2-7	SVSGDYEQY
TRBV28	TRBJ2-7	ASRTGLGEQY
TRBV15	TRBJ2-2	ATSRDTGGFTGELF
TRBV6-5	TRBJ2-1	ASTSGTAYNEQF
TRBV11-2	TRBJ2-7	ASSLAAGRAYEQY
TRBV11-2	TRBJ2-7	ASSFRGAPYEQY
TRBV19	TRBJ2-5	ASSPWETVRGETQY
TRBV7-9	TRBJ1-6	ASSRVPNSPLH
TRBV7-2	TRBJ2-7	ASSLGGLAGGAGGFEQY
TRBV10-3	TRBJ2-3	AISMTGSTDTQY
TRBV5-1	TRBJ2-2	ASGQNGRNTGELF